Shown below are 7 T cell receptor beta chains from a single sample sequenced in a study of blood T cells in healthy people across ages. A second roughly 7 to 12 cycle PCR used barcoded and J-beta primers. TCRdb called the 5' RACE reads again in MiXCR, with one record for every CDR3 protein. The repertoire holds 1.5 million to 2 million distinct CDR3 sequences, with 40% to 55% as singletons. The source material was blood. These TCRs come from a middle-aged woman in good health.

This chain connects TRBV28 to TRBJ2-3; 16 nucleotides align to TRBD2. This CDR3 has 16 amino acids. Germline values: CDR1 MDHEN, CDR2 SYDVKM. With 7 bases clipped from V and 3 bases from J, the junction kept 4 bases outside the gene matches. CDR3: CASNPGLAGGTDTQYF. CDR3 sequence (DNA): TGTGCCAGCAATCCGGGACTAGCGGGGGGGACAGATACGCAGTATTTT. The whole variable domain, remainder taken from reference TRBV28 and TRBJ2-3, is DVKVTQSSRYLVKRTGEKVFLECVQDMDHENMFWYRQDPGLGLRLIYFSYDVKMKEKGDIPEGYSVSREKKERFSLILESASTNQTSMYLCASNPGLAGGTDTQYFGPGTRLTVL.

This clonotype turned up a few times. The chain uses TRBV5-1 and TRBJ1-2; possible D gene TRBD1, 5 bases. Trimming left V 4 bases short and J 4 bases short, with 17 bases between. The CDR3 sequence is 15 residues long. Germline V gives CDR1 SGHRS, CDR2 YFSETQ. CDR3 in DNA: TGCGCCAGCAGCGACAGTGCAGCCACCGTCTATGGCTACACCTTC. Protein product: CASSDSAATVYGYTF.

This clonotype was counted a few times. The chain recombines TRBV27 with TRBJ2-1, with D unclear. This CDR3 region has 14 residues. The germline V gene has CDR1 MNHEY and CDR2 SMNVEV (reference sequence). The V end was cut by 4 bases, the J end by 0 bases, with 7 bases between. CDR3 in DNA: TGTGCCAGCAGTTCTGTGGGCTCCTACAATGAGCAGTTCTTC. Its translation is CASSSVGSYNEQFF.

This clonotype turned up a few times. The chain is built from TRBV6-5 and TRBJ1-2; 8 bases map to TRBD1. Per the germline V gene, CDR1 is MNHEY and CDR2 is SVGAGI. With 2 bases clipped from V and 7 bases from J, the junction kept 6 bases outside the gene matches. This CDR3 is built from 14 residues. CDR3 nucleotide sequence: TGTGCCAGCAGTTACACACAGGGGGATTTTGGCTACACCTTC. This encodes CASSYTQGDFGYTF.

The chain employs TRBV25-1 and TRBJ2-3; D not certain. The CDR3 is 13 amino acids. Germline assignment: CDR1 MGHDK and CDR2 SYGVNS. V dropped 2 bases and J dropped 7 bases, with 10 bases sitting between them. This CDR3 is CASSETGGNTQYF. CDR3 bases: TGTGCCAGCAGTGAAACCGGTGGGAATACGCAGTATTTT.

In the case of this clonotype: It may be a read error: a sequence one base away is much more abundant. The chain joins TRBV7-2 to TRBJ2-5; 12 positions agree with TRBD2. TRBJ2-1 matches the DNA end more closely, so the J call is doubtful. CDR1 and CDR2 from the germline V gene are SGHTA and FQGNSA. The CDR3 totals 16 residues. CDR3 residues: CASSRRLAGVQETQFF. The CDR3, as DNA: TGTGCCAGCAGCAGACGACTAGCGGGGGTCCAAGAGACCCAGTTCTTC.

This clonotype was counted only a few times. The chain couples TRBV18 to TRBJ2-7; the D gene could be TRBD1 or TRBD2 (6 bases each). The length of the CDR3 is 16 residues. Germline CDR1 KGHSH, CDR2 LQKENI. V was trimmed by 6 bases and J by 4 bases, leaving 22 bases between them. The CDR3 spells CASSPTGTGGGYEQYF. DNA of the CDR3: TGTGCCAGCTCTCCTACAGGGACCGGGGGAGGATACGAGCAGTACTTC.